The 15 T cell receptor beta chains listed next were all sequenced from one sample in a study of cytomegalovirus exposure and HLA in healthy donors (dated 2017 in TCRdb). Libraries were made using the immunoSEQ multiplex PCR assay. For the multiplex PCR, a mixture combining 60 forward primers for TCR Vbeta segments and 13 reverse primers for TCR Jbeta segments was used. In its TCRdb copy, this immuneACCESS table keeps in-frame sequences only and misses some clones. Where compared with another copy, unresolved V genes explain less than half of these, and the others have no known cause. The sample table shows roughly 130,000 clones, and more than 60% are seen once. 2.1% of the sample belongs to the ten largest clones. Sequencing input: PBMCs. The receptors stem from a woman aged 40 to 49 in good health and CMV-seropositive.

The chain combines TRBV4-1 with TRBJ2-7; TRBD1 agrees at 7 bases. In germline, CDR1 is MGHRA, CDR2 YSYEKL. V was clipped by 0 bases and J by 3 bases; unmatched bases: 8. The CDR3 extends over 16 amino acids. The CDR3 here is CASSQDLRQGVYEQYF. Here the CDR3 DNA reads TGCGCCAGCAGCCAAGATCTGCGGCAGGGGGTCTACGAGCAGTACTTC.

This clone has only a few counts. This may come from a read error, since a much larger clone is one base off. At the DNA level, this CDR3 is encoded by other sequences in the same sample as well. The chain recombines TRBV5-8 with TRBJ1-1; D is perhaps TRBD1 (6 bases). Germline CDR1 SGHTS, CDR2 YDEGEE. Trimming removed 1 base at V and 5 bases at J, with 6 bases between. The CDR3 runs to 12 residues. The CDR3 coding sequence is TGTGCCAGCAGCTTGAGGGGGACTGAAGCTTTCTTT. Its translation is CASSLRGTEAFF.

The genes are TRBV6-1 and TRBJ2-7; 8 nucleotides line up with TRBD1. V lost 6 bases and J lost 3; bases outside the gene matches: 10. This CDR3 is 15 amino acids long. The germline V gene has CDR1 MNHNS and CDR2 SASEGT. CDR3 in amino acids: CASRGGTGNLYEQYF. The CDR3 DNA sequence: TGTGCCAGCAGAGGCGGGACAGGTAACCTCTACGAGCAGTACTTC.

The gene calls are TRBV7-6 and TRBJ2-7, with 9 bases aligning to TRBD1. Trimming removed 1 base from V and 1 base from J; junction bases left unmatched: 5. The CDR3 spans 16 residues. CDR1 and CDR2 from the germline V gene are SGHVS and FNYEAQ. CDR3 amino acids: CASSLEAGQGSYEQYF. In DNA form, the CDR3 reads TGTGCCAGCAGCTTAGAAGCCGGACAGGGGTCCTACGAGCAGTACTTC.

V and J are TRBV7-2 and TRBJ2-6, with D perhaps TRBD2 (6 bases). Germline assignment: CDR1 SGHTA and CDR2 FQGNSA. V lost 4 bases, J lost 4 bases, and 11 bases lay in between. The CDR3 totals 15 residues. The CDR3: CASSSSGVGANVLTF. In DNA, the CDR3 is TGTGCCAGCAGCTCCTCGGGGGTGGGGGCCAACGTCCTGACTTTC.

V usage is TRBV6-1 and J usage is TRBJ2-7; perhaps TRBD1 as D (5 bases). Germline V gene lookup returns CDR1 MNHNS and CDR2 SASEGT. The CDR3 is made up of 14 amino acids. V lost 4 bases to trimming and J lost 1 base, with 11 bases between them. The CDR3 bases are TGTGCCAGCAGTGGGGGCAGGGATTCCTACGAGCAGTACTTC. Translation: CASSGGRDSYEQYF.

The chain combines TRBV27 with TRBJ2-7; 9 bases are a match to TRBD1. This CDR3 has 14 residues. Trimming cost V 5 bases and J 6 bases; bases outside gene matches: 8. Germline CDR1 MNHEY, CDR2 SMNVEV (reference sequence). The CDR3 loop reads CASSLPGQGGEQYF. The CDR3 DNA reads TGTGCCAGCAGTCTCCCGGGACAGGGAGGCGAGCAGTACTTC.

CDR3 DNA sequence: TGTGCCAGCAGCTTAGTGGGGGGGATCGGGGAAGTCTACACCTTC. This translates into CASSLVGGIGEVYTF. The chain links TRBV7-2 to TRBJ1-2, with D perhaps TRBD1 (5 bases). V was clipped by 1 base and J by 10 bases, with 19 bases between them. Germline V lookup: CDR1 SGHTA, CDR2 FQGNSA. The CDR3 sequence is 15 residues long.

The chain has TRBV4-3 and TRBJ2-1; 11 bases fit TRBD2. CDR3 length: 15 residues. Looked up from germline, CDR1 is LGHNA and CDR2 is YSLEER. Unmatched junction bases numbered 5, after V lost 3 bases and J lost 7 bases. CDR3 nucleotide sequence: TGCGCCAGCAGCCATAGCGGGGGGGATTTAAATGAGCAGTTCTTC. Protein product: CASSHSGGDLNEQFF.

The chain uses TRBV10-1 and TRBJ2-4, with 9 bases that match TRBD1. The trim removed 11 bases at V and 0 bases at J, leaving 8 bases unmatched. The V gene's germline CDR1 is WNHNN and CDR2 SYGVQD (reference sequence). The CDR3 totals 15 residues. The CDR3 is CAGTWDRVAKNIQYF. The CDR3 region has the DNA TGCGCCGGAACCTGGGACAGGGTAGCCAAAAACATTCAGTACTTC.

The V call is TRBV19, the J call TRBJ1-1; D is unresolved. The germline V gene has CDR1 LNHDA and CDR2 SQIVND (reference sequence). CDR3 length equals 14 residues. The V gene lost 5 bases and the J gene lost 0 bases, with 10 bases spanning the gap. CDR3 nucleotide sequence: TGTGCCAGTAGTGCGGGAGGGATGAACACTGAAGCTTTCTTT. This translates into CASSAGGMNTEAFF.

The rearrangement uses TRBV6-6 and TRBJ1-5, with 11 bases aligning to TRBD1. The CDR3 totals 15 residues. The germline V gene encodes CDR1 MNHNY and CDR2 SVGAGI (reference sequence). Losses at the gene ends were 5 bases for V and 5 bases for J; bases not matched to a gene: 5. CDR3 residues: CASSPGQGADQPQHF. CDR3 DNA sequence: TGTGCCAGCAGTCCTGGACAGGGGGCGGATCAGCCCCAGCATTTT.

Written as DNA, the CDR3 is TGTGCCAGCAGCTCCTCGGGACTAGCGGGAGGGCCCGGGGAGCTGTTTTTT. As protein: CASSSSGLAGGPGELFF. The chain recombines TRBV7-2 with TRBJ2-2, with 16 positions matching TRBD2. Trimming at V came to 4 bases and at J to 6 bases, leaving 5 bases not matched to a gene. CDR1 is SGHTA and CDR2 is FQGNSA in the germline V gene. This CDR3 region has 17 residues.

The J gene is TRBJ1-4, the V gene TRBV19, with TRBD1 identical over 12 bases. The germline V gene encodes CDR1 LNHDA and CDR2 SQIVND (reference sequence). J gave up 8 bases and V 4 bases, and 11 bases lay outside the gene matches. CDR3 length: 17 amino acids. CDR3 in DNA: TGTGCCAGTAGTACCCTCGGGACAGGGGGCGCCGGGGAAAAACTGTTTTTT. Residues: CASSTLGTGGAGEKLFF.

J is TRBJ2-5 and V is TRBV30; 10 positions agree with TRBD1. The last part of the DNA fits TRBJ2-7 better; the J call may be wrong. The CDR3 contains 14 residues. Germline V gene lookup returns CDR1 GTSNPN and CDR2 SVGIG (reference sequence). The CDR3 reads CAWTRRQGAYEQYF. As DNA, the CDR3 is TGTGCCTGGACTCGACGACAGGGGGCATACGAGCAGTACTTC.